Described below is a single T cell receptor (beta chain) sequence and its context. This sample was taken from a study of T cells in Graves' hyperthyroidism and ophthalmopathy. At the level of the study: Peripheral blood collection took place at initial diagnosis, before any treatment.

The V gene end was trimmed by 7 bases and the J gene end by 3 bases; junction bases not matched to a gene: 4. Per germline, CDR1 DFQATT and CDR2 SNEGSKA (reference sequence). CDR3 length: 13 amino acids. The TCR beta CDR3 regions underwent amplification using RNA transcripts as the source. During a first-round RT-PCR of the TCR CDR3, the HTBI primer set was used. Using its own MiXCR run on the multiplex PCR reads, TCRdb lists one record per CDR3 protein. The sample yields fewer than 400,000 distinct CDR3 sequences, about 25% seen once. Diagnosis relied on clinical symptoms, serum thyroxine and TRAb, thyroid ultrasound and orbital computed tomography. The authors took PBMCs from 8 to 10 ml fresh peripheral blood.

The receptor was isolated from a man between 50 and 59 years old with Graves' hyperthyroidism. The chain has TRBV20-1 and TRBJ2-2; TRBD2 matches at 8 bases. Sequencing input: blood. CDR3 sequence reads: CSVPGLDTGELFF. The CDR3 DNA reads as TGCAGTGTTCCGGGACTAGACACCGGGGAGCTGTTTTTT.